This TCR beta chain emerged from a study of cytomegalovirus exposure and HLA in healthy donors. At the level of the study: In an earlier analysis, 95 million to 140 million unique TCR beta sequences were found from some 200 million T cells.

The donors comprised healthy bone marrow donors. In regard to this clone: Antigen unknown.

With 60 Vbeta and 13 Jbeta primers, the PCR was carried out. TCRdb's copy holds only in-frame clones and misses some; the assay was immunoSEQ multiplex PCR. The sample has 80,000 to 100,000 clones, about 81% seen once. Study results and caveats: Per published reports, the classifier diagnosed cytomegalovirus status with high specificity and sensitivity. Several of the most significant clusters were apparently associated with common viral pathogens in a later analysis.

What was sequenced was PBMCs. This receptor was identified in a man between 35 and 55 years old in good health and CMV-seronegative.

The CDR3 loop is CASSLSLAGGLTDTQYF. For the CDR3, the DNA is TGTGCCAGCAGCTTATCTCTAGCGGGAGGCCTCACAGATACGCAGTATTTT. V gene TRBV7-9 combines with J gene TRBJ2-3, with TRBD2 matching over 11 bases. CDR1 and CDR2 from the germline V gene are SEHNR and FQNEAQ (reference sequence). The CDR3 is 17 residues long. Losses at the gene ends were 2 bases for V and 2 bases for J; bases not matched to a gene: 6.